This record covers a single TCR beta chain. The data were produced by immunoSEQ multiplex PCR, yet TCRdb's version contains in-frame clones alone and is incomplete. Of some 150,000 clones in the sample, around nine tenths are singletons; the top ten hold approximately 3%. The sample originates from a study of T cell responses to AZD1222 COVID-19 vaccine. V shed 1 base, J shed 4 bases, and the junction held 4 bases outside the gene matches. This CDR3 has 15 residues. CDR1 KGHSH and CDR2 LQKENI come from the germline V gene. J is TRBJ2-3 and V is TRBV18; 8 bases line up with TRBD1. Sequencing used peripheral blood, obtained on day 0 of MenACWY control vaccination. This TCR derives from an adult in good health. Here the CDR3 DNA reads TGTGCCAGCTCACCACAGCAGGGGGCCGCAGATACGCAGTATTTT. This translates into CASSPQQGAADTQYF.